The 27 T cell receptor beta chains below were found in one sample sequenced in a study of cytomegalovirus exposure and HLA in healthy donors. The study ran its PCR with 60 Vbeta and 13 Jbeta primers. Libraries were prepared by immunoSEQ multiplex PCR; TCRdb keeps only in-frame clonotypes and omits some of them. The table lists about 92,000 clones, approximately 71% of them singletons. Sequencing input: PBMCs. The origin of the receptors is a middle-aged man in good health and CMV-seronegative.

The CDR3 bases are TGTGCCAGCAGCGTCAGTAGCACAGATACGCAGTATTTT. It codes for CASSVSSTDTQYF. The genes are TRBV9 and TRBJ2-3, with D uncertain. V was pared by 2 bases and J by 0 bases, with 4 bases between. The CDR3 runs to 13 residues. The germline CDR1 and CDR2 sequences are SGDLS and YYNGEE.

In this sample, this clone turned up once. The chain uses TRBV7-8 and TRBJ1-4, with 11 nucleotides matching TRBD1. V trimming: 6 bases; J trimming: 4 bases; junction bases outside the gene matches: 4. Per germline, CDR1 SGHVS and CDR2 FQNEAQ. CDR3 size: 15 residues. Here the CDR3 DNA reads TGTGCCAGCAGAGGGGACAGGGGGGTTAATGAAAAACTGTTTTTT. This gives the protein CASRGDRGVNEKLFF. Variable domain in full (rest from reference TRBV7-8 and TRBJ1-4): GAGVSQSPRYKVAKRGQDVALRCDPISGHVSLFWYQQALGQGPEFLTYFQNEAQLDKSGLPSDRFFAERPEGSVSTLKIQRTQQEDSAVYLCASRGDRGVNEKLFFGSGTQLSVL.

This clone was counted a few times. This chain links TRBV19 with TRBJ1-1; 7 bases agree with TRBD1. CDR1 and CDR2 (germline): LNHDA, SQIVND (reference sequence). The CDR3 is 14 amino acids. V lost 8 bases, J lost 2 bases, and 8 bases stayed unmatched. The CDR3 DNA sequence: TGTGCCAGTCTTCGGAGGGGGCTAAACACTGAAGCTTTCTTT. As protein: CASLRRGLNTEAFF.

This clone was detected only a few times. It is likely a read error, because the conserved phenylalanine at the end of the CDR3 is missing. The DNA is omitted, as the CDR3 cannot be located on it reliably, and the CDR3 follows TCRdb's listing. The CDR3: CASRSLGRSPEALV. The J gene is TRBJ1-1, the V gene TRBV11-2. Germline CDR1 and CDR2: SGHAT and FQNNGV. A total of 14 residues make up the CDR3, ends included.

The rearrangement uses TRBV4-2 and TRBJ1-2, with unresolved D. The CDR3 sequence is 14 residues long. CDR1 is LGHNA and CDR2 is YNFKEQ in the germline V gene. Trimming removed 1 base at V and 8 bases at J, with 14 bases between. The CDR3 DNA follows: TGTGCCAGCAGCCAAGCGTCCGGGTGGAACGGCTACACCTTC. Protein: CASSQASGWNGYTF.

This chain uses TRBV4-2 with TRBJ2-5; the D gene is possibly TRBD2 (6 bases). This CDR3 spans 15 amino acids. CDR1 is LGHNA, CDR2 YNFKEQ, per germline. Trimming shortened V by 0 bases and J by 1 base, and 9 bases separated the two germline ends. The CDR3 DNA follows: TGTGCCAGCAGCCAAGATCCGGGGGTCCAAGAGACCCAGTACTTC. Translation: CASSQDPGVQETQYF.

Concerning this clone: Mismatch with germline at one junction end may stem from a read error. The chain couples TRBV5-1 to TRBJ1-6; 9 bases align to TRBD1. This CDR3 comprises 15 residues. Germline assignment: CDR1 SGHRS and CDR2 YFSETQ. CDR3 sequence reads: CASSLGQGSNPPLHF. Here the CDR3 DNA reads TGCGCCAGCAGCTTAGGACAGGGGAGTAATCCACCCCTCCACTTT.

This clone was found a few times. The CDR3 here is CASSPPRGGGMNTEAFF. As DNA, the CDR3 is TGTGCCAGCTCACCACCCAGGGGAGGGGGTATGAACACTGAAGCTTTCTTT. The chain is built from TRBV18 and TRBJ1-1; a weak D match, TRBD1 (6 bases). V was cut by 0 bases and J by 0 bases, with 14 bases left in between. Germline CDR1 is KGHSH and CDR2 is LQKENI. The CDR3 loop spans 17 amino acids.

This chain connects TRBV7-9 to TRBJ2-3; maybe TRBD1 (5 bases). Trimming took 5 bases from V and 0 from J, leaving 12 bases between them. Germline values: CDR1 SEHNR, CDR2 FQNEAQ (reference sequence). The CDR3 is made up of 15 amino acids. CDR3 in amino acids: CASSQTGVSTDTQYF. In DNA, the CDR3 is TGTGCCAGCAGCCAAACAGGCGTAAGCACAGATACGCAGTATTTT.

This clone was seen more than once but under ten times. The rearrangement uses TRBV5-1 and TRBJ2-7; perhaps TRBD1 as D (6 bases). Germline values: CDR1 SGHRS, CDR2 YFSETQ. The CDR3 contains 15 residues. Trimming took 0 bases from V and 2 from J, leaving 12 bases between them. The CDR3 here is CASSLEGQYTYEQYF. Written as DNA, the CDR3 is TGCGCCAGCAGCTTGGAAGGACAGTATACCTACGAGCAGTACTTC. Supplemented by reference TRBV5-1 and TRBJ2-7, the full variable domain reads KAGVTQTPRYLIKTRGQQVTLSCSPISGHRSVSWYQQTPGQGLQFLFEYFSETQRNKGNFPGRFSGRQFSNSRSEMNVSTLELGDSALYLCASSLEGQYTYEQYFGPGTRLTVT.

V gene TRBV7-9 combines with J gene TRBJ1-2; D not resolved. Trimming removed 6 bases at V and 8 bases at J, with 16 bases between. This CDR3 region has 13 residues. The germline V gene encodes CDR1 SEHNR and CDR2 FQNEAQ (reference sequence). CDR3 in amino acids: CASRYDLSGGYTF. CDR3 nucleotides: TGTGCCAGCAGATACGACCTCTCCGGGGGCTACACCTTC.

The chain employs TRBV2 and TRBJ2-5; D call uncertain. The CDR3 is made up of 14 amino acids. Looked up from germline, CDR1 is SNHLY and CDR2 is FYNNEI. With 4 bases removed from V and 2 bases from J, the gap between germline ends came to 11 bases. In nucleotides, the CDR3 is TGTGCCAGCAGTGCTCTCGTCGGTCAAGAGACCCAGTACTTC. This translates into CASSALVGQETQYF.

V usage is TRBV29-1 and J usage is TRBJ1-2, with D maybe TRBD1 (6 bases). Germline lookup yields CDR1 SQVTM and CDR2 ANQGSEA. This CDR3 spans 18 amino acids. The germline V and J ends were trimmed by 7 bases and 0 bases, with 27 bases remaining between them. CDR3 residues: CSAIRRGRLTPTNYGYTF. CDR3 nucleotide sequence: TGCAGCGCTATACGCAGGGGCCGACTAACCCCGACTAACTATGGCTACACCTTC.

The rearrangement uses TRBV11-2 and TRBJ1-1, with unresolved D. This CDR3 spans 11 amino acids. The ends were cut back, 2 bases at V and 5 bases at J, with 3 bases in the middle. Germline V gene lookup returns CDR1 SGHAT and CDR2 FQNNGV. DNA for the CDR3: TGTGCCAGCAGCTTATATACTGAAGCTTTCTTT. Translation gives CASSLYTEAFF.

A few counts support this clone. The V and J genes are TRBV7-9 and TRBJ1-2; 7 nucleotides agree with TRBD1. V gave up 3 bases and J gave up 6 bases; unmatched junction bases: 4. Per the germline V gene, CDR1 is SEHNR and CDR2 is FQNEAQ (reference sequence). The length of the CDR3 is 13 residues. The CDR3 DNA is TGTGCCAGCAGCTTCGGGACAGTCGATGGCTACACCTTC. It specifies CASSFGTVDGYTF. The complete variable domain, with remaining parts taken from reference TRBV7-9 and TRBJ1-2, reads DTGVSQNPRHKITKRGQNVTFRCDPISEHNRLYWYRQTLGQGPEFLTYFQNEAQLEKSRLLSDRFSAERPKGSFSTLEIQRTEQGDSAMYLCASSFGTVDGYTFGSGTRLTVV.

V is TRBV6-5 and J is TRBJ1-5, with 7 bases aligning to TRBD1. Trimming cost V 5 bases and J 2 bases; bases outside gene matches: 6. The length of the CDR3 is 15 residues. Germline V gene data show CDR1 as MNHEY and CDR2 as SVGAGI. The CDR3 here is CASSPQGPGNQPQHF. The CDR3 nucleotides read TGTGCCAGCAGTCCACAGGGGCCAGGCAATCAGCCCCAGCATTTT.

This clone was seen once. This rearrangement joins TRBV4-2 to TRBJ2-5; 9 bases map to TRBD2. CDR1 and CDR2 (germline): LGHNA, YNFKEQ. The CDR3 runs 18 residues. V shed 2 bases and J 1 base; nucleotides not matched to a gene: 11. As DNA, the CDR3 is TGTGCCAGCAGCCAATCTAGCGGGGACGGTCGCACCCAAGAGACCCAGTACTTC. Translated, it gives CASSQSSGDGRTQETQYF.

The chain employs TRBV7-2 and TRBJ2-1; weak D call: TRBD2 (6 bases). Germline lookup yields CDR1 SGHTA and CDR2 FQGNSA. The CDR3 consists of 15 residues. Between the trimmed V and J ends, which lost 5 bases and 7 bases, there was a span of 18 bases. CDR3 bases: TGTGCCAGCAGCAGACTCCCCGGGAGTCCGAATGAGCAGTTCTTC. It is translated as CASSRLPGSPNEQFF.

This clone was recorded once. The chain uses TRBV6-4 and TRBJ1-2; 9 bases match TRBD1. Trimming cost V 3 bases and J 4 bases; bases outside gene matches: 3. Germline CDR1 and CDR2: MRHNA and SNTAGT. This CDR3 region has 14 residues. The CDR3 region is CASSDTGGLYGYTF. In nucleotides, the CDR3 is TGTGCCAGCAGTGATACAGGGGGCCTCTATGGCTACACCTTC.

This clone is classed as medium-sized. This CDR3 is also generated by other DNA sequences in the sample. The chain combines TRBV6-5 with TRBJ1-5; D is perhaps TRBD1 (5 bases). V was shortened by 10 bases and J by 1 base, with 14 bases between the two germline ends. This CDR3 comprises 14 residues. The V gene's germline CDR1 is MNHEY and CDR2 SVGAGI. CDR3 sequence reads: CAMGGGKSNQPQHF. The CDR3 nucleotides are TGTGCCATGGGGGGGGGTAAGAGCAATCAGCCCCAGCATTTT.

V and J are TRBV19 and TRBJ1-2; no clear D gene. The length of the CDR3 is 13 residues. CDR1 is LNHDA and CDR2 is SQIVND in the germline V gene (reference sequence). Trimming left V 7 bases short and J 1 base short, with 10 bases between. In DNA, the CDR3 is TGTGCCAGTAAGGTTGGCGGTAACTATGGCTACACCTTC. It translates to CASKVGGNYGYTF.

The chain couples TRBV2 to TRBJ2-7; 14 bases align to TRBD2. Trimming took 6 bases from V and 7 from J; bases not matched to a gene: 5. Germline V gene lookup returns CDR1 SNHLY and CDR2 FYNNEI. The CDR3 is 14 residues long. In DNA, the CDR3 is TGTGCCAGCAGGAGGACTAGCGGGGGGCGAGAGCAGTACTTC. It codes for CASRRTSGGREQYF.

The gene calls are TRBV28 and TRBJ1-5, with TRBD1 matching 9 bases. This CDR3 comprises 19 residues. Germline CDR1 is MDHEN and CDR2 is SYDVKM. V lost 7 bases, J lost 2 bases, and 18 bases stayed unmatched. CDR3 residues: CASNLSPQGAEYGNQPQHF. The CDR3, as DNA: TGTGCCAGCAACTTATCACCACAGGGGGCTGAGTATGGCAATCAGCCCCAGCATTTT. Full variable domain (rest looked up from reference TRBV28 and TRBJ1-5): DVKVTQSSRYLVKRTGEKVFLECVQDMDHENMFWYRQDPGLGLRLIYFSYDVKMKEKGDIPEGYSVSREKKERFSLILESASTNQTSMYLCASNLSPQGAEYGNQPQHFGDGTRLSIL.

The genes are TRBV7-9 and TRBJ2-5; 8 nucleotides match TRBD1. This CDR3 comprises 14 residues. Trimming removed 5 bases from V and 1 base from J; junction bases left unmatched: 3. Per the germline V gene, CDR1 is SEHNR and CDR2 is FQNEAQ (reference sequence). CDR3: CASSDRGTQETQYF. The CDR3 coding sequence is TGTGCCAGCAGCGACAGGGGAACCCAAGAGACCCAGTACTTC.

The chain recombines TRBV7-6 with TRBJ2-1, with a tentative D call TRBD2 (5 bases). The germline gives CDR1 SGHVS, CDR2 FNYEAQ. V was cut by 1 base and J by 2 bases, with 12 bases left in between. The CDR3 spans 16 residues. The CDR3 protein is CASSLGLGETYNEQFF. The CDR3 nucleotides are TGTGCCAGCAGCTTAGGGCTCGGGGAAACCTACAATGAGCAGTTCTTC.

The chain carries TRBV18 and TRBJ1-2, with 10 bases fitting TRBD1. Unmatched junction bases numbered 5, after V lost 0 bases and J lost 4 bases. CDR3 length equals 16 residues. Germline loops: CDR1 KGHSH, CDR2 LQKENI. In DNA, the CDR3 is TGTGCCAGCTCACCACCGGGCCGGGACAGGGGCTATGGCTACACCTTC. It codes for CASSPPGRDRGYGYTF.

V and J are TRBV30 and TRBJ2-7; 9 bases are a match to TRBD1. The CDR3 length is 14 residues. Germline V lookup: CDR1 GTSNPN, CDR2 SVGIG (reference sequence). The J segment lost 3 bases and the V segment lost 4 bases, leaving 7 bases of the junction unmatched. The DNA for the CDR3 is TGTGCCTGGATTAGAAAGGGACAGGGCTACGAGCAGTACTTC. Protein product: CAWIRKGQGYEQYF.